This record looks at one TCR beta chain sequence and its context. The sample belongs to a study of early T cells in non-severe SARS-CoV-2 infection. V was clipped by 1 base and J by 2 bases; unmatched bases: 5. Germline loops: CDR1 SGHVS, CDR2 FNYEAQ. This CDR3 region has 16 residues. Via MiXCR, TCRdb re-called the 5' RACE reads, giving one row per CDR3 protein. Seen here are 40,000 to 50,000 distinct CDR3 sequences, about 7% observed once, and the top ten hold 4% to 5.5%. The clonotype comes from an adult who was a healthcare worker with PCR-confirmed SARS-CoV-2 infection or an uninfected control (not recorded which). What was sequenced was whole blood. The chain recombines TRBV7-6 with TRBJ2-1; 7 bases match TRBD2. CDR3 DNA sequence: TGTGCCAGCAGCTTAGGGGGGGGTTACACCTACAATGAGCAGTTCTTC. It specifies CASSLGGGYTYNEQFF.